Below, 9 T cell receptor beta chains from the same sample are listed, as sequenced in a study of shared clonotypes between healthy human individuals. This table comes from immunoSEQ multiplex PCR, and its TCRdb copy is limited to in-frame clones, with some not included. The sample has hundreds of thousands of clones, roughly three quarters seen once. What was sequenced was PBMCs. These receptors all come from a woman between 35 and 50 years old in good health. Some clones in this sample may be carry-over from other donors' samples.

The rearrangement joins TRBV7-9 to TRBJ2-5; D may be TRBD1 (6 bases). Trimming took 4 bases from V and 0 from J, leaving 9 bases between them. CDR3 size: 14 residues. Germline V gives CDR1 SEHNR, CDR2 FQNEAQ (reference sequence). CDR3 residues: CASSYHRDQETQYF. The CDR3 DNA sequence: TGTGCCAGCAGCTACCACAGGGACCAAGAGACCCAGTACTTC.

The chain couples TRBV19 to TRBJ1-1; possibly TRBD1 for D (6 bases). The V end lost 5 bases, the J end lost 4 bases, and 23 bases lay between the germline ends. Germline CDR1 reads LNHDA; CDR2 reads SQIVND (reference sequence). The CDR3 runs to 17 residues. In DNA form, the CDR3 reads TGTGCCAGTAGTCCACAATGGGAAAAAGGGGGGGGCACTGAAGCTTTCTTT. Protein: CASSPQWEKGGGTEAFF.

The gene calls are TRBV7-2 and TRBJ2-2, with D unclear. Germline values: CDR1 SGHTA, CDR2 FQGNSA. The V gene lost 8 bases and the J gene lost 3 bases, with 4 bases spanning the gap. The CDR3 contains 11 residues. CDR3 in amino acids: CASGDTGELFF. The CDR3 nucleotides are TGTGCCAGCGGAGACACCGGGGAGCTGTTTTTT.

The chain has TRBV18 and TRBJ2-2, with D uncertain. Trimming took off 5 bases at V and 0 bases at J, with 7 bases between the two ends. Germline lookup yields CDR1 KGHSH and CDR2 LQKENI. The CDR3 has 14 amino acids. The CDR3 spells CASSELPNTGELFF. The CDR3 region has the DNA TGTGCCAGCTCAGAACTTCCGAACACCGGGGAGCTGTTTTTT.

The CDR3 DNA reads as TGTGCCAGCAGCGTAGGGGGAGGACAGGGACCTGAAGCTTTCTTT. Its translation is CASSVGGGQGPEAFF. The chain is built from TRBV9 and TRBJ1-1, with 8 bases aligning to TRBD1. V dropped 0 bases and J dropped 6; count of bases not matched to a gene: 7. CDR3 length: 15 residues. The V gene's germline CDR1 is SGDLS and CDR2 YYNGEE.

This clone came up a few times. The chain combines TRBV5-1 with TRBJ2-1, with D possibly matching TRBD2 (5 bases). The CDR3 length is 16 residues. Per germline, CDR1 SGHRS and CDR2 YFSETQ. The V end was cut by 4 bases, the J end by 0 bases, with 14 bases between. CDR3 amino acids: CASSHGLGSSYNEQFF. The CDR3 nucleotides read TGCGCCAGCAGCCATGGACTGGGAAGCTCCTACAATGAGCAGTTCTTC.

The CDR3 nucleotides are TGTGCCAGCAGACTACTAGCGGGAGGGACCTACGAGCAGTACTTC. It codes for CASRLLAGGTYEQYF. The V call is TRBV2, the J call TRBJ2-5; TRBD2 matches 13 bases. The closer fit of TRBJ2-7 to the DNA end suggests the J call may be wrong. The CDR3 contains 15 residues. Germline V lookup: CDR1 SNHLY, CDR2 FYNNEI.

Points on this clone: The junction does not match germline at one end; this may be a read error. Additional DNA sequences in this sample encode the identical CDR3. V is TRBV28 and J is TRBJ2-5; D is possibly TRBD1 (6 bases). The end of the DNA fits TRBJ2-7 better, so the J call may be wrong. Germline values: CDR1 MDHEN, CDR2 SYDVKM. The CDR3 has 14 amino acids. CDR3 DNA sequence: TGCGCCAGCAGTCTAGGGATAGGGGGTAACGAGCAGTACTTC. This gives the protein CASSLGIGGNEQYF.

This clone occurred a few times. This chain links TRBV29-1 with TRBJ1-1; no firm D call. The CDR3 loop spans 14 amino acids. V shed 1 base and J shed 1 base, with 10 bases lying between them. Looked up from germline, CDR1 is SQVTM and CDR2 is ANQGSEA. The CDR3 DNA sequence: TGCAGCGTTGAAGGCGCCCCCTCGAACACTGAAGCTTTCTTT. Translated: CSVEGAPSNTEAFF.